One T cell receptor (beta chain) is described in this entry. The target antigen is unknown. The data originate from a study of T-cell memory formation after mild COVID-19. Study-wide context: Largely, the TCR clusters proved donor specific.

Study-level findings and limits: Largely, contracting CD4+ clones fell within CM and EM, and contracting CD8+ clones within EMRA.

Constant-segment primers were used for 5'RACE, and the resulting TCR alpha and TCR beta cDNA libraries carried sample barcodes and UMIs. MiXCR, applied by TCRdb to the 5' RACE reads, yields one record per CDR3 protein. The table lists 110,000 or so distinct CDR3 sequences, approximately 21% of them singletons. Germline V gene lookup returns CDR1 MNHEY and CDR2 SVGEGT. The CDR3 runs to 12 residues. The V end lost 7 bases, the J end lost 2 bases, and 8 bases lay between the germline ends. The sequenced material came from PBMCs or a T cell subset sorted from them (not recorded which). This sequence originates from a man between 18 and 29 years old who had mild COVID-19 (a few samples of this study predate the infection). Cell type and time point are not known. J is TRBJ1-2 and V is TRBV6-2 or TRBV6-3; D unclear. CDR3 nucleotide sequence: TGTGCCAGCAAGTGGCCGAACTATGGCTACACCTTC. Translated: CASKWPNYGYTF.